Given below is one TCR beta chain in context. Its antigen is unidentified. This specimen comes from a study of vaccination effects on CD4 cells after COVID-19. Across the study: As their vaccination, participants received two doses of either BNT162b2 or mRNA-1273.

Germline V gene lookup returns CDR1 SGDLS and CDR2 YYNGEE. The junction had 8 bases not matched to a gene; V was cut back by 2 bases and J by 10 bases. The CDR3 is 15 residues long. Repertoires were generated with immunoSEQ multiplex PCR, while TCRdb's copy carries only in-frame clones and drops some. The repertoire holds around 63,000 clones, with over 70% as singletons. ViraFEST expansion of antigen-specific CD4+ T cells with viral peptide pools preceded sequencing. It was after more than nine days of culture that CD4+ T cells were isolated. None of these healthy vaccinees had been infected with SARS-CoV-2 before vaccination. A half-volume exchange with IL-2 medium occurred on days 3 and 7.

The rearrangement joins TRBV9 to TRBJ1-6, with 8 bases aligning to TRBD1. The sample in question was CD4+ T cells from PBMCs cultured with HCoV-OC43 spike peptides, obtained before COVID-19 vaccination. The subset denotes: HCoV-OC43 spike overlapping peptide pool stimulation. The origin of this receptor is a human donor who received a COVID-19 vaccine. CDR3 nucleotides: TGTGCCAGCAGCGTGACGACAGGGGATCGCTCACCCCTCCACTTT. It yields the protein CASSVTTGDRSPLHF.